The present T cell receptor beta chain was sequenced within a study of blood T cell repertoires in COVID-19. Overall study context: Whether acute or convalescent, the COVID-19 samples came from the United States, Italy and Spain. The analysed material was cDNA or gDNA that came from T cells, B-cell-depleted T cells, or PBMCs.

V was cut by 4 bases and J by 2 bases, with 9 bases left in between. Germline V gene data show CDR1 as SGHTA and CDR2 as FQGTGA. The CDR3 runs 15 residues. In the original processing: For nucleated cells, counts were estimated from reference gene primer amplification. TCRdb's copy holds only in-frame clones and misses some; the assay was immunoSEQ multiplex PCR. V and J calls and clone size are copied from that table; D and trimming were computed from the DNA. The data contain 130,000 to 150,000 clones, approximately 89% of them singletons. Sequenced sample: peripheral blood. The TCR comes from a woman aged 45-65 years with acute or convalescent COVID-19. The V gene is TRBV7-3, the J gene TRBJ2-6, with TRBD1 as a possible D gene (6 bases). The chain's CDR3 is CASSYRQAGANVLTF. CDR3 in DNA: TGTGCCAGCAGCTATAGACAGGCTGGGGCCAACGTCCTGACTTTC. The variable domain in full, completed from reference TRBV7-3 and TRBJ2-6, reads GAGVSQTPSNKVTEKGKYVELRCDPISGHTALYWYRQSLGQGPEFLIYFQGTGAADDSGLPNDRFFAVRPEGSVSTLKIQRTERGDSAVYLCASSYRQAGANVLTFGAGSRLTVL.